This T cell receptor (beta chain) was captured in a study of T and B cells in COVID-19 patients. Background on the study: Blood was sampled from COVID-19 patients who were either actively infected or recovered. In the active-infection cohort, about 90% of the 20 patients had comorbidities linked to unfavorable COVID-19 outcome. Most recovered patients had mild to moderate COVID-19 treated as outpatients.

TRB rearrangements were amplified by multiplex PCR with BIOMED2 TRB-A/B primers. TCRdb called the multiplex PCR reads again in MiXCR, with one record for every CDR3 protein. The data show 15,000 to 20,000 distinct CDR3 sequences, 36% seen once. A word on this clonotype: Its antigen is currently unknown.

Blood genomic DNA input for TRB amplification was roughly 220-500 ng. Germline loops: CDR1 MNHEY, CDR2 SVGEGT. Trimming stripped 6 bases from V and 3 bases from J, with 18 bases between. The CDR3 consists of 17 residues. Study results and caveats: Blood from mildly ill patients while symptomatic, and early samples from severe cases, were scarce.

The V and J genes are TRBV6-2 or TRBV6-3 and TRBJ2-6, with a weak D call TRBD2 (6 bases). This receptor was obtained from a human donor with active COVID-19. Sequencing was done on a sample of blood. This CDR3 reads CASRAAYSGGGANVLTF. CDR3 nucleotide sequence: TGTGCCAGCAGGGCCGCTTACTCCGGGGGTGGGGCCAACGTCCTGACTTTC.